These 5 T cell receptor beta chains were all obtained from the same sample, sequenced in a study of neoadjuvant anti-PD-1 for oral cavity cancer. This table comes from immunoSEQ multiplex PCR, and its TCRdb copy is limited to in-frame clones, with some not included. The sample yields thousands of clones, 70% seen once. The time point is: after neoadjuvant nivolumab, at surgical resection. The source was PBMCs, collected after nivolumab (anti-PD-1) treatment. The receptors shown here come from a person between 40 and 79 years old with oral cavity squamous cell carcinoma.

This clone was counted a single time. CDR3 DNA: TGCGCCAGCAGCCGAAGACAGGGGTGGCGTGAAAAACTGTTTTTT. It codes for CASSRRQGWREKLFF. This chain connects TRBV4-3 to TRBJ1-4; TRBD1 aligns across 8 bases. The CDR3 covers 15 residues. CDR1 is LGHNA and CDR2 is YSLEER in the germline V gene. Trimming cost V 4 bases and J 7 bases; bases outside gene matches: 8.

The CDR3: CASSPPGSAGGPRSYNEQFF. The DNA for the CDR3 is TGCGCCAGCAGCCCACCTGGGTCAGCGGGGGGGCCAAGGTCCTACAATGAGCAGTTCTTC. The rearrangement joins TRBV4-3 to TRBJ2-1, with 10 bases aligning to TRBD2. CDR3 length equals 20 residues. CDR1 and CDR2 (germline): LGHNA, YSLEER. With V trimmed by 4 bases and J by 1 base, 16 bases remained unmatched.

The CDR3 DNA follows: TGCGCCAGCAGCTTGGGGGGGGCGAACGAGCAGTACTTC. Its translation is CASSLGGANEQYF. This chain connects TRBV5-1 to TRBJ2-7, with D possibly called TRBD1 or TRBD2 (6 bases each). Trimming left V 0 bases short and J 5 bases short, with 9 bases between. CDR1 is SGHRS, CDR2 YFSETQ, per germline. There are 13 residues in the CDR3.

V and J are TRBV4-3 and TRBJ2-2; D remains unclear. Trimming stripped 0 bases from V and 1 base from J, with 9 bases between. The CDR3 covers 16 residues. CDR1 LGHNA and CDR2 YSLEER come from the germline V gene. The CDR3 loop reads CASSQDRAVNTGELFF. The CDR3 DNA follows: TGCGCCAGCAGCCAAGATAGGGCAGTGAACACCGGGGAGCTGTTTTTT.

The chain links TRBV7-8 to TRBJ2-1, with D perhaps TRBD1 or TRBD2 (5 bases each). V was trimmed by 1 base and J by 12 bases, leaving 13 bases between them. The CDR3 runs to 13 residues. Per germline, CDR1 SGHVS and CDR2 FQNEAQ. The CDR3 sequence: CASSLGEGQGQFF. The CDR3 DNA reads TGTGCCAGCAGCTTAGGTGAGGGCCAGGGGCAGTTCTTC.